The 5 T cell receptor beta chains presented below share a single source sample, sequenced in a study of identifying expanded T cells in peripheral blood. This table comes from immunoSEQ multiplex PCR, and its TCRdb copy is limited to in-frame clones, with some not included. The sample includes approximately 81,000 clones, 84% seen only once; the top ten take 15% to 20%. The sample comprised blood. The receptors originated from a person between 18 and 70 years old in good health.

The rearrangement uses TRBV25-1 and TRBJ2-7, with D possibly matching TRBD2 (6 bases). V dropped 2 bases and J dropped 3 bases, with 14 bases sitting between them. CDR1 is MGHDK and CDR2 is SYGVNS in the germline V gene. This CDR3 has 15 amino acids. DNA of the CDR3: TGTGCCAGCAGTGAAACAGCGGGTACTGTCTACGAGCAGTACTTC. Amino acid sequence: CASSETAGTVYEQYF.

The J gene is TRBJ1-1, the V gene TRBV30; 8 bases align to TRBD1. V trimming: 7 bases; J trimming: 1 base; junction bases outside the gene matches: 2. The CDR3 is 12 amino acids. CDR1 and CDR2 from the germline V gene are GTSNPN and SVGIG (reference sequence). The CDR3 sequence: CASDRGNTEAFF. CDR3 nucleotides: TGTGCCTCAGACAGGGGGAACACTGAAGCTTTCTTT.

The gene calls are TRBV28 and TRBJ2-7; 7 bases are shared with TRBD1. V lost 7 bases, J lost 2 bases, and 8 bases stayed unmatched. The CDR3 loop spans 14 amino acids. Germline CDR1 reads MDHEN; CDR2 reads SYDVKM. The CDR3 sequence is CASNQGTVPYEQYF. In nucleotides, the CDR3 is TGTGCCAGCAATCAGGGGACAGTTCCCTACGAGCAGTACTTC.

The V and J genes are TRBV28 and TRBJ2-7, with D unclear. The germline gives CDR1 MDHEN, CDR2 SYDVKM. The V end lost 2 bases, the J end lost 0 bases, and 2 bases lay between the germline ends. The CDR3 sequence is 12 residues long. The CDR3 sequence is CASSLNSYEQYF. DNA for the CDR3: TGTGCCAGCAGTTTAAACTCCTACGAGCAGTACTTC.

The chain is built from TRBV11-2 and TRBJ2-7; 13 bases align to TRBD2. CDR1 SGHAT and CDR2 FQNNGV come from the germline V gene. V lost 5 bases, J lost 4 bases, and 5 bases stayed unmatched. The CDR3 is 15 residues long. The CDR3 region is CASSTSGRGSYEQYF. The CDR3 nucleotides are TGTGCCAGCAGCACTAGCGGGAGGGGCTCGTACGAGCAGTACTTC.